This T cell receptor (beta chain) emerged from a study of regulatory T cells in long-lasting Graves disease. Across the study: Graves' patients, diagnosed recently, had received antithyroid drugs under 3 months.

Time point noted: newly diagnosed GD, antithyroid drugs for less than 3 months. The TCR library was prepared using RNA isolated from PBMCs. In building TCR beta libraries, iRepertoire HTBI primers were used together with Arm-PCR of CDR3 regions. MiXCR was run by TCRdb on the multiplex PCR reads, yielding one entry per CDR3 protein. The data contain some 490,000 distinct CDR3 sequences, around 12% of them singletons. In germline, CDR1 is SGHRS, CDR2 YFSETQ. CDR3 length: 18 amino acids. The V and J ends lost 2 bases and 3 bases respectively, with 21 bases between them. This same sample was also taken into another study, of T cells in Graves' hyperthyroidism and ophthalmopathy. That source adds: Absence of ophthalmopathy progression within 18 months defined stable Graves' hyperthyroidism. Before onset, ophthalmopathy was predicted by the model a median around 6 months earlier.

This TCR came from a woman aged 25 to 39 with Graves disease. The specimen was peripheral blood mononuclear cells (PBMCs), collected at new diagnosis, from a patient treated with antithyroid drugs. V gene TRBV5-1 combines with J gene TRBJ2-4; D perhaps matches TRBD2 (6 bases). The chain's CDR3 is CASSFLPGLKEVKNIQYF. DNA of the CDR3: TGCGCCAGCAGCTTCCTCCCGGGACTGAAGGAGGTCAAAAACATTCAGTACTTC. Based on the CDR3 plus reference TRBV5-1 and TRBJ2-4, the full variable domain is KAGVTQTPRYLIKTRGQQVTLSCSPISGHRSVSWYQQTPGQGLQFLFEYFSETQRNKGNFPGRFSGRQFSNSRSEMNVSTLELGDSALYLCASSFLPGLKEVKNIQYFGAGTRLSVL.